This section outlines one T cell receptor beta chain sequence together with its context. The antigen is not known. The V end was cut by 5 bases, the J end by 0 bases, with 10 bases between. Per germline, CDR1 SNHLY and CDR2 FYNNEI. CDR3 length equals 15 residues. The data were taken from a study of early T cells in non-severe SARS-CoV-2 infection. Using its own MiXCR run on the 5' RACE reads, TCRdb lists one record per CDR3 protein. The sample has 83,000 or so distinct CDR3 sequences; about 10% are singletons. General study findings and limits: Reliance on VDJdb matching favored anti-spike CD8 responses; private and CD4 specificities were missed.

The chain recombines TRBV2 with TRBJ1-4; D unresolved. This clonotype originated in an adult who was a healthcare worker with PCR-confirmed SARS-CoV-2 infection or an uninfected control (not recorded which). This material consisted of whole blood, taken at baseline. The CDR3 here is CASSQTPATNEKLFF. The DNA of the CDR3 is TGTGCCAGCAGTCAGACACCTGCAACTAATGAAAAACTGTTTTTT.